This is a list of T cell receptor beta chains from one sample in a study of cytomegalovirus exposure and HLA in healthy donors. Here immunoSEQ multiplex PCR was the method, and the copy in TCRdb shows in-frame clones only, minus some. The sample yields roughly 170,000 clones, over 60% seen once. Material: PBMCs. The origin of the receptors is a woman aged 25 to 39 in good health and CMV-seronegative. CDR3s leave out the opening cysteine and the closing phenylalanine or tryptophan. The order of the fields is CDR3 length, V gene, CDR3 protein.

length: 14
V: TRBV14
CDR3: ASSLGRGTWGETQY

length: 13
V: TRBV5-1
CDR3: ASSTRLASTDTQY

length: 13
V: TRBV5-4
CDR3: ASSLQGLGKNIQY

length: 16
V: TRBV7-2
CDR3: ASSSNPAEGPYNNEQF

length: 9
V: TRBV29-1
CDR3: SDGTVSEAF

length: 14
V: TRBV4-1
CDR3: ASSQDTGTMNTEAF

length: 13
V: TRBV11-3
CDR3: ASSSRDSYNSPLH

length: 13
V: TRBV5-6
CDR3: ASSLTTGGRQPQH

length: 10
V: TRBV5-1
CDR3: ASGGSSYEQY

length: 11
V: TRBV2
CDR3: ASTGQGNQPQH

length: 11
V: TRBV7-8
CDR3: ASSSDKYYGYT

length: 14
V: TRBV7-2
CDR3: ASSLRGLEGPDTQY

length: 16
V: TRBV27
CDR3: ASSSPGQGSGTRGEQY

length: 15
V: TRBV7-6
CDR3: ASSLEWMGSGTGELF

length: 13
V: TRBV9
CDR3: ASSATAISYNEQF

length: 12
V: TRBV7-3
CDR3: ASSLGPGADTQY

length: 12
V: TRBV5-1
CDR3: ASSRSGGGTEAF

length: 13
V: TRBV6-5
CDR3: ASSRDRGMNTEAF

length: 11
V: TRBV28
CDR3: ASSPPSTDTQY

length: 9
V: TRBV25-1
CDR3: ASREHTEAF

length: 12
V: TRBV15
CDR3: ATSIHRGSYGYT

length: 14
V: TRBV4-2
CDR3: ASSQAEARGSYEQY

length: 13
V: TRBV19
CDR3: ASSPGGTPNTEAF